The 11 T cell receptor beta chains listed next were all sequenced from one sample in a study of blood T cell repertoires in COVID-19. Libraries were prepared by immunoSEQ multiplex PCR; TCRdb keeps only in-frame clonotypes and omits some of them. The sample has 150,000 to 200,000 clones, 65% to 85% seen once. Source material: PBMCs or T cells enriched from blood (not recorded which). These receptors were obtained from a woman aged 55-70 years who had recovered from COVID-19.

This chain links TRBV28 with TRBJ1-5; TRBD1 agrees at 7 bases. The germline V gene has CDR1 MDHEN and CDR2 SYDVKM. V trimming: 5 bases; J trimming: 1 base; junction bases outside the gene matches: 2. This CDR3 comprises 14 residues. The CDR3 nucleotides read TGTGCCAGCAGTGCAGGGGGAAGCAATCAGCCCCAGCATTTT. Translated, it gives CASSAGGSNQPQHF.

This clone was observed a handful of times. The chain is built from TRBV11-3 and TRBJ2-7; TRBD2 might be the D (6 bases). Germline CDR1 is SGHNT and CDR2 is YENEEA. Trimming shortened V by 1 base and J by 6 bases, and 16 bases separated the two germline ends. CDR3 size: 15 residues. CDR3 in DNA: TGTGCCAGCAGCTTAGTCGGGGGTTGGAGGGTCGAGCAGTACTTC. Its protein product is CASSLVGGWRVEQYF.

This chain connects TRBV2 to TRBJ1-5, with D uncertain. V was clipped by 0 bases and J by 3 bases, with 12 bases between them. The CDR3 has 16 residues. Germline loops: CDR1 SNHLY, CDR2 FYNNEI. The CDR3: CASSEAGPGFNQPQHF. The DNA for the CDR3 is TGTGCCAGCAGTGAAGCCGGCCCGGGATTCAATCAGCCCCAGCATTTT.

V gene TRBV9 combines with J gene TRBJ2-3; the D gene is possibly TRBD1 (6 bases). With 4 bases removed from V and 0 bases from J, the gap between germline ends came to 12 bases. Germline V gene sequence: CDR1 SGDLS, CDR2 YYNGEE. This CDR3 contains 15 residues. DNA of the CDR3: TGTGCCAGCAGCCGGACAGCAACTAGCACAGATACGCAGTATTTT. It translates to CASSRTATSTDTQYF.

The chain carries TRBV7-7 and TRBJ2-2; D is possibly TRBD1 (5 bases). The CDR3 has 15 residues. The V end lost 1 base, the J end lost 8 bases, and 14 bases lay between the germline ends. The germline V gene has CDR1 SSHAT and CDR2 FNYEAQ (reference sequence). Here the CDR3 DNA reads TGTGCCAGCAGCTTAGGATCCCAGGGCAAAGGGGAGCTGTTTTTT. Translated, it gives CASSLGSQGKGELFF.

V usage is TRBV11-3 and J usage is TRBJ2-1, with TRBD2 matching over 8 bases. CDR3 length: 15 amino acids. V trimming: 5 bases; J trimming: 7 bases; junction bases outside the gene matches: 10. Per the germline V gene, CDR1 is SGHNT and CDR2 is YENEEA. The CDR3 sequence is CASSPGGGSWNEQFF. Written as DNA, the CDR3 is TGTGCCAGCAGCCCGGGGGGGGGAAGTTGGAATGAGCAGTTCTTC. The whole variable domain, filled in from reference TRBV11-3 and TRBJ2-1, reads EAGVVQSPRYKIIEKKQPVAFWCNPISGHNTLYWYLQNLGQGPELLIRYENEEAVDDSQLPKDRFSAERLKGVDSTLKIQPAELGDSAVYLCASSPGGGSWNEQFFGPGTRLTVL.

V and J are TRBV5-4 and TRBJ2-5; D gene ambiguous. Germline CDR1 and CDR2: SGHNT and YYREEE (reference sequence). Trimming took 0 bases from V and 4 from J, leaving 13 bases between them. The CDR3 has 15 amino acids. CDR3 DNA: TGTGCCAGCAGCTTGGCGAGACACGACCTAGAGACCCAGTACTTC. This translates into CASSLARHDLETQYF. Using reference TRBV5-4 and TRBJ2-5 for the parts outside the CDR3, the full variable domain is ETGVTQSPTHLIKTRGQQVTLRCSSQSGHNTVSWYQQALGQGPQFIFQYYREEENGRGNFPPRFSGLQFPNYSSELNVNALELDDSALYLCASSLARHDLETQYFGPGTRLLVL.

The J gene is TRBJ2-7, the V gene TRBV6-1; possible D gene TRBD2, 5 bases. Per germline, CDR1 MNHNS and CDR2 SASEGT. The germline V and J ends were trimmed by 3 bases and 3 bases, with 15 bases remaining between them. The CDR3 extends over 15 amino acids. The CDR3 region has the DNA TGTGCCAGCAGTGAGACCGGGAACGGGAACTACGAGCAGTACTTC. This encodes CASSETGNGNYEQYF.

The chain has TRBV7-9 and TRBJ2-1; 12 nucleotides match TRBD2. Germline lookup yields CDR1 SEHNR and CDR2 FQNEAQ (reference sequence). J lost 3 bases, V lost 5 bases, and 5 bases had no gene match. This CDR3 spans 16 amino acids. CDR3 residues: CASSSGLAGIYNEQFF. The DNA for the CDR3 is TGTGCCAGCAGCAGCGGACTAGCGGGGATCTACAATGAGCAGTTCTTC.

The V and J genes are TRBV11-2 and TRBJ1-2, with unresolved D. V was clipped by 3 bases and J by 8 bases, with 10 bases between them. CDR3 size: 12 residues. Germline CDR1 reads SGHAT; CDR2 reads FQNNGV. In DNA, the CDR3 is TGTGCCAGCAGCTTCGAGGGTAGCGGCTACACCTTC. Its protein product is CASSFEGSGYTF.

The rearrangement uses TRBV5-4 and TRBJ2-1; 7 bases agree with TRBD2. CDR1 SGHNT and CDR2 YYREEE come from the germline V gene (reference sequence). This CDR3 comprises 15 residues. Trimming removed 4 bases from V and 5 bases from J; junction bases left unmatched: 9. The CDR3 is CASSRVGGGNNEQFF. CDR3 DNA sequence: TGTGCCAGCAGCAGGGTGGGCGGGGGAAACAATGAGCAGTTCTTC. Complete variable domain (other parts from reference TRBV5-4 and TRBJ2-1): ETGVTQSPTHLIKTRGQQVTLRCSSQSGHNTVSWYQQALGQGPQFIFQYYREEENGRGNFPPRFSGLQFPNYSSELNVNALELDDSALYLCASSRVGGGNNEQFFGPGTRLTVL.